The 28 T cell receptor beta chains in this list originate from one sample, sequenced in a study of blood T cell repertoires in COVID-19. Libraries were prepared by immunoSEQ multiplex PCR; TCRdb keeps only in-frame clonotypes and omits some of them. The sample lists about 130,000 clones, around 83% occurring once. Sequencing was carried out using peripheral blood. Source of these receptors: a woman aged 80 or over with COVID-19, enrolled during active disease.

This clone was recorded at least ten times. CDR3: CASSTGFTGRANQPQHF. CDR3 nucleotide sequence: TGTGCCAGTAGTACAGGTTTTACAGGGAGGGCGAATCAGCCCCAGCATTTT. The chain couples TRBV19 to TRBJ1-5, with TRBD1 as a possible D gene (6 bases). CDR3 length: 17 amino acids. V lost 4 bases to trimming and J lost 4 bases, with 20 bases between them. Germline V gives CDR1 LNHDA, CDR2 SQIVND (reference sequence).

The chain links TRBV6-4 to TRBJ2-1; 9 positions agree with TRBD2. The CDR3 is made up of 16 amino acids. Germline-derived CDR1 and CDR2 are MRHNA and SNTAGT. V was pared by 3 bases and J by 1 base, with 4 bases of the junction left unmatched. The CDR3 loop reads CASSELAGSSYNEQFF. CDR3 DNA: TGTGCCAGCAGTGAGCTAGCGGGGTCTTCCTACAATGAGCAGTTCTTC.

V usage is TRBV4-2 and J usage is TRBJ2-6; possible D gene TRBD2, 5 bases. The CDR3 runs 16 residues. Germline V gene sequence: CDR1 LGHNA, CDR2 YNFKEQ. The germline V and J ends were trimmed by 4 bases and 0 bases, with 10 bases remaining between them. In DNA form, the CDR3 reads TGTGCCAGCAGCCCCCGAGGGAGCTCTGGGGCCAACGTCCTGACTTTC. As protein: CASSPRGSSGANVLTF.

The chain carries TRBV6-5 and TRBJ1-4; 8 bases are shared with TRBD1. The CDR3 is 16 amino acids. From germline, CDR1 is MNHEY and CDR2 SVGAGI. Losses at the gene ends were 0 bases for V and 3 bases for J; bases not matched to a gene: 3. In nucleotides, the CDR3 is TGTGCCAGCAGTTACTCACCAGGGGGCGCTAATGAAAAACTGTTTTTT. Its translation: CASSYSPGGANEKLFF.

V gene TRBV7-9 combines with J gene TRBJ1-5; 8 bases agree with TRBD1. Germline V CDR1 and CDR2: SEHNR, FQNEAQ (reference sequence). CDR3 size: 17 residues. Trimming at V came to 1 base and at J to 3 bases, leaving 8 bases not matched to a gene. CDR3 protein: CASSLGTGFRNNQPQHF. CDR3 DNA: TGTGCCAGCAGCTTAGGGACAGGGTTCAGAAACAATCAGCCCCAGCATTTT.

The chain carries TRBV7-2 and TRBJ2-5, with TRBD1 matching over 7 bases. The CDR3 is made up of 15 amino acids. Germline CDR1 is SGHTA and CDR2 is FQGNSA. V was clipped by 3 bases and J by 4 bases; unmatched bases: 8. CDR3 in DNA: TGTGCCAGCAGCTTCGAGGGCAGGGGGAGAGAGACCCAGTACTTC. Amino acids: CASSFEGRGRETQYF.

The chain uses TRBV6-2 or TRBV6-3 and TRBJ1-2; 8 bases agree with TRBD1. Germline trimming cut 6 bases from V and 4 bases from J; bases unmatched to any gene: 7. This CDR3 is built from 14 residues. Germline CDR1 and CDR2: MNHEY and SVGEGT. CDR3 amino acids: CASSQTGAVYGYTF. The CDR3 bases are TGTGCCAGCAGCCAGACAGGGGCGGTCTATGGCTACACCTTC.

The gene calls are TRBV28 and TRBJ2-7, with 7 bases matching TRBD2. The ends lost 3 bases at V and 4 bases at J; junction bases unmatched: 12. The CDR3 is made up of 16 amino acids. From germline, CDR1 is MDHEN and CDR2 SYDVKM. This CDR3 reads CASSLSAGVSRYEQYF. The CDR3 DNA follows: TGTGCCAGCAGTTTGTCCGCGGGAGTAAGTAGATACGAGCAGTACTTC.

The CDR3 here is CASSQETQGNTEAFF. The CDR3 DNA is TGTGCCAGCAGCCAAGAGACACAGGGAAACACTGAAGCTTTCTTT. V and J are TRBV4-2 and TRBJ1-1; D perhaps matches TRBD1 (6 bases). The CDR3 totals 15 residues. Trimming took off 0 bases at V and 2 bases at J, with 10 bases between the two ends. Germline CDR1 LGHNA, CDR2 YNFKEQ.

This clone was found a few times. J is TRBJ2-7 and V is TRBV7-2; 7 positions match TRBD2. The CDR3 extends over 15 amino acids. Germline V gene lookup returns CDR1 SGHTA and CDR2 FQGNSA. The V and J ends lost 3 bases and 2 bases, in that order; junction bases with no gene match: 7. The CDR3 region has the DNA TGTGCCAGCAGCTTGGTGCGGGAGACCACCTACGAGCAGTACTTC. Amino acid sequence: CASSLVRETTYEQYF.

A few counts support this clone. The chain combines TRBV6-1 with TRBJ1-3, with D perhaps matching TRBD1 (5 bases). Germline loops: CDR1 MNHNS, CDR2 SASEGT. The CDR3 is 14 residues long. With 3 bases removed from V and 4 bases from J, the gap between germline ends came to 10 bases. This chain's CDR3 is CASSDGGSGNTIYF. Written as DNA, the CDR3 is TGTGCCAGCAGTGACGGGGGAAGCGGAAACACCATATATTTT.

In this sample, this clone turned up a few times. The rearrangement links TRBV7-9 to TRBJ1-1; no reliable D call. Trimming pared 5 bases from V and 3 bases from J, leaving 22 bases between. The CDR3 is 17 amino acids. Germline V gene sequence: CDR1 SEHNR, CDR2 FQNEAQ (reference sequence). CDR3 region: CASSTTDGTVLYTEAFF. The DNA for the CDR3 is TGTGCCAGCAGCACAACAGATGGAACAGTTCTTTACACTGAAGCTTTCTTT.

This clone was seen only a few times. The chain is built from TRBV7-2 and TRBJ1-1; tentatively, D is TRBD1 (5 bases). V lost 1 base and J lost 7, with 7 bases in between. The CDR3 is 12 amino acids. From germline, CDR1 is SGHTA and CDR2 FQGNSA. CDR3 DNA: TGTGCCAGCAGCTTAGTGCAGGGTGAAGCTTTCTTT. It translates to CASSLVQGEAFF.

V gene TRBV28 combines with J gene TRBJ1-2; 7 bases line up with TRBD1. CDR3 length equals 14 residues. Trimming cost V 7 bases and J 4 bases; bases outside gene matches: 9. CDR1 and CDR2 (germline): MDHEN, SYDVKM. The CDR3 bases are TGTGCCAGCACCTCCCCCGGGACAGCCTATGGCTACACCTTC. It is translated as CASTSPGTAYGYTF.

The chain carries TRBV6-5 and TRBJ2-5; tentatively, D is TRBD2 (5 bases). Germline loops: CDR1 MNHEY, CDR2 SVGAGI. The CDR3 runs 16 residues. V shed 0 bases and J shed 2 bases, with 13 bases lying between them. The CDR3 bases are TGTGCCAGCAGTTACTCCGGAAGAGCGGAACAAGAGACCCAGTACTTC. It codes for CASSYSGRAEQETQYF.

This clone has a handful of counts. The V gene is TRBV6-1, the J gene TRBJ1-2; the D gene is possibly TRBD1 (5 bases). V was cut by 2 bases and J by 4 bases, with 14 bases left in between. Germline V gene lookup returns CDR1 MNHNS and CDR2 SASEGT. The length of the CDR3 is 15 residues. CDR3 in DNA: TGTGCCAGCAGTGAAAGCCCGACAGTAGGCTATGGCTACACCTTC. It translates to CASSESPTVGYGYTF.

Details on this clone: The conserved final phenylalanine or tryptophan is absent from the CDR3, which likely points to a read error. The DNA is left out, because the CDR3 cannot be placed on it with certainty; the CDR3 is given as TCRdb lists it. The chain joins TRBV4-1 to TRBJ1-1; the tabulated D call, TRBD1, remains unverified against the DNA. Germline V gene sequence: CDR1 MGHRA, CDR2 YSYEKL. The CDR3 comprises 13 residues, both ends counted. CDR3 amino acids: CASSQDQADRVSV.

The genes are TRBV7-9 and TRBJ1-3; 8 positions match TRBD1. The CDR3 contains 17 residues. V lost 2 bases, J lost 2 bases, and 8 bases stayed unmatched. CDR1 is SEHNR, CDR2 FQNEAQ, per germline (reference sequence). This CDR3 reads CASSLTPTGVAGNTIYF. CDR3 nucleotide sequence: TGTGCCAGCAGCTTAACGCCGACAGGGGTTGCTGGAAACACCATATATTTT.

This chain uses TRBV6-6 with TRBJ2-7; possible D gene TRBD1, 5 bases. V lost 2 bases and J lost 4, with 12 bases in between. CDR1 MNHNY and CDR2 SVGAGI come from the germline V gene (reference sequence). This CDR3 has 14 amino acids. The CDR3 loop reads CASSYAAREYEQYF. The DNA of the CDR3 is TGTGCCAGCAGTTACGCCGCCAGGGAATACGAGCAGTACTTC.

The chain joins TRBV6-6 to TRBJ2-1; D remains ambiguous. Germline V gene sequence: CDR1 MNHNY, CDR2 SVGAGI (reference sequence). The CDR3 runs 12 residues. V lost 9 bases, J lost 2 bases, and 8 bases lay in between. CDR3 DNA sequence: TGTGCCAGTACCACTACCTACAATGAGCAGTTCTTC. It encodes CASTTTYNEQFF.

The chain couples TRBV11-2 to TRBJ2-1; 9 bases are shared with TRBD2. V lost 5 bases to trimming and J lost 13 bases; unmatched junction nucleotides: 12. The CDR3 contains 14 residues. Germline CDR1 SGHAT, CDR2 FQNNGV. CDR3 in amino acids: CASSPGGAGGNQFF. The CDR3 bases are TGTGCCAGCAGCCCCGGGGGGGCGGGAGGGAATCAGTTCTTC.

The chain uses TRBV18 and TRBJ1-5; D perhaps matches TRBD1 (6 bases). The germline V gene has CDR1 KGHSH and CDR2 LQKENI. The germline V and J ends were trimmed by 5 bases and 1 base, with 12 bases remaining between them. The length of the CDR3 is 15 residues. The CDR3 protein is CASSEQGGSNQPQHF. As DNA, the CDR3 is TGTGCCAGCTCAGAACAGGGTGGGAGCAATCAGCCCCAGCATTTT.

The rearrangement joins TRBV6-5 to TRBJ2-1; 8 bases fit TRBD2. With V trimmed by 6 bases and J by 9 bases, 10 bases remained unmatched. CDR3 length equals 14 residues. Germline lookup yields CDR1 MNHEY and CDR2 SVGAGI. The CDR3, as DNA: TGTGCCAGCAGATTACCGGGACTAGAGACTGAGCAGTTCTTC. Encoded protein: CASRLPGLETEQFF.

This clone was detected a few times. The CDR3, as DNA: TGTGCCAGCAGCTTTGGGACTAGCAACGAGCAGTACTTC. Protein sequence: CASSFGTSNEQYF. This chain connects TRBV7-9 to TRBJ2-7; 9 positions agree with TRBD2. The CDR3 loop spans 13 amino acids. The germline CDR1 and CDR2 sequences are SEHNR and FQNEAQ (reference sequence). Trimming removed 3 bases from V and 5 bases from J; junction bases left unmatched: 2.

V gene TRBV6-6 combines with J gene TRBJ2-2, with 12 bases identical to TRBD2. The trim removed 4 bases at V and 5 bases at J, leaving 5 bases unmatched. Looked up from germline, CDR1 is MNHNY and CDR2 is SVGAGI (reference sequence). CDR3 length: 16 amino acids. The CDR3 loop is CASSSTSGRRTGELFF. Here the CDR3 DNA reads TGTGCCAGCAGTTCGACTAGCGGGAGAAGGACCGGGGAGCTGTTTTTT.

The chain joins TRBV14 to TRBJ2-1, with TRBD2 identical over 13 bases. CDR1 is SGHDN, CDR2 FVKESK, per germline. This CDR3 comprises 16 residues. V was pared by 3 bases and J by 6 bases, with 5 bases of the junction left unmatched. The CDR3 protein is CASSQLGTSGTNEQFF. The CDR3 DNA is TGTGCCAGCAGCCAGCTCGGGACTAGCGGGACCAATGAGCAGTTCTTC.

This clone was detected only once. The rearrangement joins TRBV5-5 to TRBJ2-1, with 7 bases identical to TRBD2. With 3 bases clipped from V and 6 bases from J, the junction kept 12 bases outside the gene matches. Germline assignment: CDR1 SGHKS and CDR2 YYEKEE (reference sequence). The CDR3 runs to 16 residues. The CDR3 nucleotides are TGTGCCAGCAGCTGGCAAGCGGGGACTTCCGGCAATGAGCAGTTCTTC. Translated: CASSWQAGTSGNEQFF.

The chain combines TRBV7-2 with TRBJ2-1; 7 bases are shared with TRBD2. This CDR3 has 15 amino acids. CDR1 and CDR2 from the germline V gene are SGHTA and FQGNSA. V shed 4 bases and J 3 bases; nucleotides not matched to a gene: 6. CDR3 in DNA: TGTGCCAGCAGCTCAACCGGGACTAACTACAATGAGCAGTTCTTC. Its translation is CASSSTGTNYNEQFF.